Following are 10 T cell receptor beta chains from one sample sequenced in a study of cytomegalovirus exposure and HLA in healthy donors. Primers: 60 Vbeta forward and 13 Jbeta reverse. The data were produced by immunoSEQ multiplex PCR, yet TCRdb's version contains in-frame clones alone and is incomplete. The sample includes over 150,000 clones, 75% to 90% of them seen just once. The specimen was PBMCs. All receptors come from a human donor in good health.

This chain joins TRBV18 and TRBJ2-5, with 8 nucleotides matching TRBD2. Germline V lookup: CDR1 KGHSH, CDR2 LQKENI. This CDR3 spans 13 amino acids. The junction had 1 base not matched to a gene; V was cut back by 5 bases and J by 2 bases. CDR3 loop: CASSKRGQETQYF. In nucleotides, the CDR3 is TGTGCCAGCTCAAAGCGGGGGCAAGAGACCCAGTACTTC.

J is TRBJ2-5 and V is TRBV2; TRBD2 matches 9 bases. CDR1 and CDR2 (germline): SNHLY, FYNNEI. This CDR3 has 16 residues. V lost 1 base and J lost 7; bases outside the gene matches: 10. DNA for the CDR3: TGTGCCAGCAGTGAAGTACGACTAGCGGCCCAATGGACCCAGTACTTC. This sequence encodes CASSEVRLAAQWTQYF. Combining the CDR3 with reference TRBV2 and TRBJ2-5 gives the whole variable domain EPEVTQTPSHQVTQMGQEVILRCVPISNHLYFYWYRQILGQKVEFLVSFYNNEISEKSEIFDDQFSVERPDGSNFTLKIRSTKLEDSAMYFCASSEVRLAAQWTQYFGPGTRLLVL.

The chain has TRBV15 and TRBJ2-7; tentatively, D is TRBD1 (6 bases). Germline V gene data show CDR1 as LNHNV and CDR2 as YYDKDF (reference sequence). The CDR3 runs 16 residues. V was shortened by 0 bases and J by 4 bases, with 16 bases between the two germline ends. CDR3 region: CATSRDYGRTAYEQYF. CDR3 DNA sequence: TGTGCCACCAGCAGAGATTACGGTAGGACAGCTTACGAGCAGTACTTC.

The genes are TRBV28 and TRBJ1-5; perhaps TRBD1 as D (5 bases). Trimming took 1 base from V and 4 from J, leaving 17 bases between them. CDR1 and CDR2 (germline): MDHEN, SYDVKM. CDR3 length: 17 amino acids. CDR3 amino acids: CASSLSGTIRGNQPQHF. The CDR3 DNA sequence: TGTGCCAGCAGTTTATCAGGAACAATAAGGGGTAATCAGCCCCAGCATTTT.

For this clone: The same CDR3 can be traced to other DNA sequences in this sample. This chain joins TRBV27 and TRBJ2-5, with a possible D match to TRBD2 (5 bases). This CDR3 has 16 amino acids. Germline CDR1 reads MNHEY; CDR2 reads SMNVEV (reference sequence). V was clipped by 4 bases and J by 3 bases, with 18 bases between them. This chain's CDR3 is CASSSKWRAQEETQYF. The CDR3 coding sequence is TGTGCCAGCAGTTCCAAATGGCGGGCTCAGGAAGAGACCCAGTACTTC.

This clone was observed once. The chain is built from TRBV7-2 and TRBJ2-3, with TRBD2 identical over 8 bases. V was pared by 5 bases and J by 2 bases, with 9 bases of the junction left unmatched. The CDR3 loop spans 16 amino acids. Germline V gene sequence: CDR1 SGHTA, CDR2 FQGNSA. The CDR3: CASSPGLASPTDTQYF. DNA for the CDR3: TGTGCCAGCAGCCCCGGACTAGCTTCCCCCACAGATACGCAGTATTTT.

Comment on this clone: A read error may produce the germline difference seen at one junction end. V gene TRBV27 combines with J gene TRBJ2-5; possible D gene TRBD1, 5 bases. This CDR3 is built from 15 residues. Germline V gene data show CDR1 as MNHEY and CDR2 as SMNVEV (reference sequence). CDR3 sequence reads: CAGSPSSGWQETQYF. The CDR3 DNA reads TGTGCCGGCAGCCCATCCTCAGGGTGGCAAGAGACCCAGTACTTC.

This rearrangement joins TRBV15 to TRBJ2-1; 9 nucleotides align to TRBD1. The germline CDR1 and CDR2 sequences are LNHNV and YYDKDF (reference sequence). The CDR3 is made up of 14 amino acids. The J segment lost 6 bases and the V segment lost 8 bases, leaving 8 bases of the junction unmatched. The CDR3: CATARDREINEQFF. For the CDR3, the DNA is TGTGCCACCGCCCGGGACAGGGAGATCAATGAGCAGTTCTTC.

J is TRBJ1-3 and V is TRBV7-9, with TRBD1 as a possible D gene (6 bases). V lost 5 bases and J 8 bases, leaving 22 bases between the germline ends. In germline, CDR1 is SEHNR, CDR2 FQNEAQ (reference sequence). This CDR3 contains 16 residues. The DNA for the CDR3 is TGTGCCAGCAGCCCCCTGGAAGGGGAAGGGGGGGACACCATATATTTT. This codes for CASSPLEGEGGDTIYF.

Regarding this clone: The junction differs from germline at one of its ends, possibly a read error. The chain couples TRBV7-9 to TRBJ1-2; the D is unclear. The CDR3 length is 12 residues. CDR1 is SEHNR, CDR2 FQNEAQ, per germline (reference sequence). The CDR3 region has the DNA TGTTCCAGCAGCTTAGCGAGGGATGGCTACACCTTC. Translated: CSSSLARDGYTF.